This T cell receptor beta chain was recorded in a study of T-cell memory formation after mild COVID-19. Study-wide results and caveats: Shrinking CD4+ clones were chiefly CM and EM; CD8+ ones were chiefly EMRA. Pre-infection memory already had some responding clones, implying cross-reactive memory joined.

In this sample, this clonotype turned up a few times. Its specificity is unknown. V shed 5 bases, J shed 1 base, and the junction held 7 bases outside the gene matches. Germline V gene data show CDR1 as SGHAT and CDR2 as FQNNGV. This CDR3 is built from 16 residues. TCRdb itself ran the 5' RACE reads through MiXCR, one entry per CDR3 protein. This sample carries 300,000 to 350,000 distinct CDR3 sequences, roughly an eighth of them seen once, and the ten largest clones take 20% to 25%. This receptor was obtained from a man aged 18-30 years who had mild COVID-19 (a few samples of this study predate the infection). Cell type and time point are not known. The sample comprised PBMCs or a T cell subset sorted from them (not recorded which). The chain has TRBV11-2 and TRBJ1-4, with 7 bases identical to TRBD1. The DNA for the CDR3 is TGTGCCAGCAGCCGGGACAGCCTTGTAACTAATGAAAAACTGTTTTTT. It is translated as CASSRDSLVTNEKLFF.